This TCR beta chain was profiled in a study of human T cells and chemical hapten exposure. Study details: The study enrolled mostly female patients with alopecia areata, totalis or universalis.

The CDR3 consists of 12 residues. Deletions cut 3 bases from V and 5 bases from J, with 5 bases between. Germline V CDR1 and CDR2: SGHTA, FQGNSA. Using its own MiXCR run on the RACE reads, TCRdb lists one record per CDR3 protein. The sample includes some 250,000 distinct CDR3 sequences, around 7% of them seen just once. Time point in this sample: pre-sensitization, week 0. The treatment is: therapeutic diphenylcyclopropenone sensitization with weekly scalp DPC. The specimen comprised whole blood, sampled in connection with sensitization to the hapten diphenylcyclopropenone (DPC). This clonotype was sampled from a man between 18 and 35 years old with alopecia areata. Some clones in this sample may be carry-over from other donors' samples. This sequence joins TRBV7-2 and TRBJ1-5; D uncertain. For the CDR3, the DNA is TGTGCCAGCAGCTTTCGGGATCAGCCCCAGCATTTT. Translating gives CASSFRDQPQHF.